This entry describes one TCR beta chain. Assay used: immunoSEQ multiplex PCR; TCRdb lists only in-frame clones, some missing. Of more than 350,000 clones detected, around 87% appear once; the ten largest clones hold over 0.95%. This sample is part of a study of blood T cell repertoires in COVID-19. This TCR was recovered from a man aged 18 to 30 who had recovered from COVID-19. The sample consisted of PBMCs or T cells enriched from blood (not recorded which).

CDR3 DNA sequence: TGTGCCACCAGTGATAGTGGGACAGGAAGCAATCAGCCCCAGCATTTT. Residues: CATSDSGTGSNQPQHF. The gene calls are TRBV24-1 and TRBJ1-5; 8 nucleotides match TRBD1. CDR3 length: 16 residues. CDR1 is KGHDR, CDR2 SFDVKD, per germline. The V gene end was trimmed by 3 bases and the J gene end by 1 base; junction bases not matched to a gene: 4.